This record looks at one TCR beta chain sequence and its context. The target antigen is unknown. This CDR3 region has 13 residues. V dropped 5 bases and J dropped 10 bases, with 12 bases sitting between them. This sample is part of a study of CD8 T cells in ankylosing spondylitis. Study observations and caveats: Significantly higher representation of disease-linked clones was reported for matched ankylosing spondylitis synovial fluid. Some of the motif variants had earlier been found in reactive arthritis patients' fluid and blood. Relatively rare in peripheral blood, disease-linked clones were also CD8+. Among TCR beta sequences, a motif of eight highly homologous variants appeared characteristic of ankylosing spondylitis blood.

Libraries for TCR beta were made by quantitative 5'-RACE with molecular barcodes. MiXCR was run by TCRdb on the 5' RACE reads, yielding one entry per CDR3 protein. The sample has about 700,000 distinct CDR3 sequences, 15% to 20% seen once. Sequenced: blood, either unsorted or a sorted T cell fraction (not recorded which). This sequence was found in a male donor with ankylosing spondylitis. This chain connects TRBV12-3 or TRBV12-4 to TRBJ1-6, with a possible D match to TRBD1 (5 bases). The CDR3 protein is CASSPNPGSPLHF. The CDR3 DNA sequence: TGTGCCAGCAGTCCCAACCCAGGGTCACCCCTCCACTTT.